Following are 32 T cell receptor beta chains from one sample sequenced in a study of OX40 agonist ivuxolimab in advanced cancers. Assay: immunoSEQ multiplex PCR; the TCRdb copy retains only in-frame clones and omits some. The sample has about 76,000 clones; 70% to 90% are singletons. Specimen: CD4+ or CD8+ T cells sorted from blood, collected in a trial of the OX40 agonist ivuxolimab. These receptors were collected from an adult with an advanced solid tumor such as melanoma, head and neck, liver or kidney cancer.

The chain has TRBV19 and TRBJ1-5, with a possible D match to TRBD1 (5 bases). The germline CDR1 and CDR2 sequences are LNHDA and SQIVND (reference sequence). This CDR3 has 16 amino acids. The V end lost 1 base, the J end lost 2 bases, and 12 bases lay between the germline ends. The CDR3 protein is CASSIVAGFGNQPQHF. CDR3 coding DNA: TGTGCCAGTAGTATAGTCGCAGGGTTTGGCAATCAGCCCCAGCATTTT.

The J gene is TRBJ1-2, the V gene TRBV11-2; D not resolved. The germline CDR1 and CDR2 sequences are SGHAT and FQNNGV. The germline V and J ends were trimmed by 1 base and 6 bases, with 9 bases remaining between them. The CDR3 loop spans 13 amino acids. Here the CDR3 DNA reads TGTGCCAGCAGCTTAGGACCGACTGATGGCTACACCTTC. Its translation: CASSLGPTDGYTF.

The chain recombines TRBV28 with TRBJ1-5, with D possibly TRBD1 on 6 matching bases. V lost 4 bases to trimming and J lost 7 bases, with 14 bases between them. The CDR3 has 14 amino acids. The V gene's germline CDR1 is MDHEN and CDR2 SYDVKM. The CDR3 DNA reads TGTGCCAGCAGTTCTTACCTTACAGGGCAGCCCCAGCATTTT. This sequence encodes CASSSYLTGQPQHF.

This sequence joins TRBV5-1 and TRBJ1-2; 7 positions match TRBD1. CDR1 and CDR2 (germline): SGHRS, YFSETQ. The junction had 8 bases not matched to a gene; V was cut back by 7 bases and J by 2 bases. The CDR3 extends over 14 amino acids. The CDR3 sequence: CASGEQGSNYGYTF. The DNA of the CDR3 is TGCGCCAGCGGAGAACAGGGGTCCAACTATGGCTACACCTTC.

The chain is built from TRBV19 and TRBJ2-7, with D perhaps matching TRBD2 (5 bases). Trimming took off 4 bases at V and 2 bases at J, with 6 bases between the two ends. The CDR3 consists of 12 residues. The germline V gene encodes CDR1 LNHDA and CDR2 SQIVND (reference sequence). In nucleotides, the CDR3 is TGTGCCAGTAGTACGGGGACCTACGAGCAGTACTTC. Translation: CASSTGTYEQYF. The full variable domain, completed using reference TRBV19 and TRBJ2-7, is DGGITQSPKYLFRKEGQNVTLSCEQNLNHDAMYWYRQDPGQGLRLIYYSQIVNDFQKGDIAEGYSVSREKKESFPLTVTSAQKNPTAFYLCASSTGTYEQYFGPGTRLTVT.

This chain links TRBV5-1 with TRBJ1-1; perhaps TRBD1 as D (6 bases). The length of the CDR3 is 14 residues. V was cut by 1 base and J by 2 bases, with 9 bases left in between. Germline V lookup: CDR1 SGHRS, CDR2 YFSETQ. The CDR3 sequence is CASSLTGINTEAFF. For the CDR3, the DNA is TGCGCCAGCAGCTTGACAGGGATCAACACTGAAGCTTTCTTT.

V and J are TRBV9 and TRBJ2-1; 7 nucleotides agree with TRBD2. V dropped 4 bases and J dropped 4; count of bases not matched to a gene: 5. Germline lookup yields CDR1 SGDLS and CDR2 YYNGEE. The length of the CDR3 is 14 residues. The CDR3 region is CASSPGGVYNEQFF. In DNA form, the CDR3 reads TGTGCCAGCAGCCCTGGGGGGGTTTACAATGAGCAGTTCTTC.

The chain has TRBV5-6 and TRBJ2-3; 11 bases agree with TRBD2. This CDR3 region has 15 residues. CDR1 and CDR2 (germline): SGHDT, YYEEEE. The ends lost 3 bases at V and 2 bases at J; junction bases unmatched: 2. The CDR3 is CASSSGLADTDTQYF. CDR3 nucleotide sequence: TGTGCCAGCAGCTCGGGACTAGCGGACACAGATACGCAGTATTTT.

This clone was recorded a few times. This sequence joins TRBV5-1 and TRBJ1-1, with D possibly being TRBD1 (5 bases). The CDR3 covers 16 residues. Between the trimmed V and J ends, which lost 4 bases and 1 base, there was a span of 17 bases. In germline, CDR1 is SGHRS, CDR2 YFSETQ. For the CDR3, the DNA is TGCGCCAGCAGCGCCCGGGACCTGAATCCGAACACTGAAGCTTTCTTT. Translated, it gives CASSARDLNPNTEAFF.

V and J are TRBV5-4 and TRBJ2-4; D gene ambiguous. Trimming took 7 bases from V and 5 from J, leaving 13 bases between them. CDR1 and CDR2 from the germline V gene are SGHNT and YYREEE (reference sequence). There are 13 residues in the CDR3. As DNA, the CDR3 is TGTGCCAGCTCCACCGTAGAGCAAAACATTCAGTACTTC. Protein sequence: CASSTVEQNIQYF.

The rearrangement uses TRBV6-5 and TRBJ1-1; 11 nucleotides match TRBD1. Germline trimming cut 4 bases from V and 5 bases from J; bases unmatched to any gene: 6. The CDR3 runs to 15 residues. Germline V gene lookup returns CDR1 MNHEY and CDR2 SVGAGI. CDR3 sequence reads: CASSFTGTGGTEAFF. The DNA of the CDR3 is TGTGCCAGCAGTTTTACCGGGACAGGGGGGACTGAAGCTTTCTTT.

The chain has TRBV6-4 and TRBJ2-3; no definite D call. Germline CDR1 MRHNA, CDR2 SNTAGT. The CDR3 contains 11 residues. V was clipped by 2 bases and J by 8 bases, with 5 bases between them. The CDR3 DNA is TGTGCCAGCAGTGACGGCGGTACGCAGTATTTT. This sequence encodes CASSDGGTQYF.

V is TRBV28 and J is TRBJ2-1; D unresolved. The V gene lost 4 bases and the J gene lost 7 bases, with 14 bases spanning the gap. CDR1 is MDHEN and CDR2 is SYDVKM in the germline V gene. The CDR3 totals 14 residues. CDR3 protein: CASSYSAAWNEQFF. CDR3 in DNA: TGTGCCAGCAGTTACAGCGCCGCCTGGAATGAGCAGTTCTTC.

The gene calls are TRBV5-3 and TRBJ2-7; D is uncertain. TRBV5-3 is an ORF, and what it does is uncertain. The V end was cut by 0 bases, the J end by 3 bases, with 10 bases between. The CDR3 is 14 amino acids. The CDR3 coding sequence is TGTGCCAGAAGCTTGGGCCGAGTCCACTACGAGCAGTACTTC. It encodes CARSLGRVHYEQYF.

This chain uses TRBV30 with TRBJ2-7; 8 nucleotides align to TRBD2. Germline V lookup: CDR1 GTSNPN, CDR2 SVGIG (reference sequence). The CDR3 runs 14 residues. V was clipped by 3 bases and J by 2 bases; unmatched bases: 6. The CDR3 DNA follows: TGTGCCTGGAGCTGGGCGGGAGGACCCTACGAGCAGTACTTC. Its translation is CAWSWAGGPYEQYF.

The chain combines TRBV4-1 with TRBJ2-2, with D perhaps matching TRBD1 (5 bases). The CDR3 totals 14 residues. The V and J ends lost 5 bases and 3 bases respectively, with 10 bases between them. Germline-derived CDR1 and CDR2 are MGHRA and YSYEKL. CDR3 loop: CASSSQGHTGELFF. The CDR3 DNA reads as TGCGCCAGCAGCTCTCAGGGTCACACCGGGGAGCTGTTTTTT.

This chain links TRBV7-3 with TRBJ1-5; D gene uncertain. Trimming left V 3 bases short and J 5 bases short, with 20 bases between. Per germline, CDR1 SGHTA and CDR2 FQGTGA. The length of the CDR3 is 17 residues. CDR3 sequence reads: CASSLRPSPDGDQPQHF. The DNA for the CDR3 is TGTGCCAGCAGCTTGAGACCAAGCCCGGACGGAGATCAGCCCCAGCATTTT.

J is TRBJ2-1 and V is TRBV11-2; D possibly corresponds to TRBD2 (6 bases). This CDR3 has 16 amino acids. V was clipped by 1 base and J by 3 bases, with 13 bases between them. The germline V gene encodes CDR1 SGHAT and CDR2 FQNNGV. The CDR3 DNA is TGTGCCAGCAGCTTAGGAGGAGGGACTGGCTACAATGAGCAGTTCTTC. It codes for CASSLGGGTGYNEQFF.

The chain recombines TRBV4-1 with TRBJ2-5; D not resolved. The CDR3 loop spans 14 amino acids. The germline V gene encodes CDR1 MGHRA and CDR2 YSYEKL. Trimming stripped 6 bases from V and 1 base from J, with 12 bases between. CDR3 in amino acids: CASSRDRTQETQYF. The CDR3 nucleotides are TGCGCCAGCAGTCGCGACCGGACCCAAGAGACCCAGTACTTC.

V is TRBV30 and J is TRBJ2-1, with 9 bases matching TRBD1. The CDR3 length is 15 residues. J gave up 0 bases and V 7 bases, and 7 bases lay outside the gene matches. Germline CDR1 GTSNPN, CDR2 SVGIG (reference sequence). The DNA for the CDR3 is TGTGCCTATCAACAGGGGGCTAGCTCCTACAATGAGCAGTTCTTC. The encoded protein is CAYQQGASSYNEQFF.

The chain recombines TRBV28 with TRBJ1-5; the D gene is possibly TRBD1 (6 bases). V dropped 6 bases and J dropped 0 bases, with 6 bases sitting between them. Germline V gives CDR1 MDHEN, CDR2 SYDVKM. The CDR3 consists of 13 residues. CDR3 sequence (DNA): TGTGCCAGCAGACAGGGTAGCAATCAGCCCCAGCATTTT. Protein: CASRQGSNQPQHF.

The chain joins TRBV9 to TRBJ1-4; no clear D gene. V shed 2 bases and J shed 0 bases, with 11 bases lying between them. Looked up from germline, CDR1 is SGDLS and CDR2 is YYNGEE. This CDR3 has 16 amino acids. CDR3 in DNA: TGTGCCAGCAGCGTTTCGCCGGTTGCAACTAATGAAAAACTGTTTTTT. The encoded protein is CASSVSPVATNEKLFF.

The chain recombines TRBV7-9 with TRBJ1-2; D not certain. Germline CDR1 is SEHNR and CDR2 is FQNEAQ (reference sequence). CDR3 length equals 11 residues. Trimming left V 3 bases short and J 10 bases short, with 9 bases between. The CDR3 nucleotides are TGTGCCAGCAGCTTCGGGCGCGACTACACCTTC. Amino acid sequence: CASSFGRDYTF.

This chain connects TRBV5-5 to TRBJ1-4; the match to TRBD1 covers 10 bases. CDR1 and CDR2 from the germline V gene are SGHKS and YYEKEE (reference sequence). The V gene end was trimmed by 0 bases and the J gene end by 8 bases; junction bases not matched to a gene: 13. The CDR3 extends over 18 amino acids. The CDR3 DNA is TGTGCCAGCAGCTTGGCCGGGACAGGGGTCTCAGGAGGAGAAAAACTGTTTTTT. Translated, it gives CASSLAGTGVSGGEKLFF.

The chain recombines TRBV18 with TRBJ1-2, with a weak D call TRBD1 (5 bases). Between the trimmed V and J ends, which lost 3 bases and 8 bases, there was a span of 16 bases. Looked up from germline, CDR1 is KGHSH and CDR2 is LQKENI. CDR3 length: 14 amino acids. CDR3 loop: CASSPPFGALGYTF. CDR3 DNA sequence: TGTGCCAGCTCACCCCCTTTTGGGGCATTGGGCTACACCTTC. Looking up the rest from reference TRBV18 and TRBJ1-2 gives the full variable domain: NAGVMQNPRHLVRRRGQEARLRCSPMKGHSHVYWYRQLPEEGLKFMVYLQKENIIDESGMPKERFSAEFPKEGPSILRIQQVVRGDSAAYFCASSPPFGALGYTFGSGTRLTVV.

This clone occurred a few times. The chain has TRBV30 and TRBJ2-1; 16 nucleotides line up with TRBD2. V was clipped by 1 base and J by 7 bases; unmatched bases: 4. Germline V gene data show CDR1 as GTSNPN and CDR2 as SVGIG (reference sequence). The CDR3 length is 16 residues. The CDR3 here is CAWSGGLAGGLNEQFF. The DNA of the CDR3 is TGTGCCTGGAGTGGGGGACTAGCGGGAGGGCTGAATGAGCAGTTCTTC.

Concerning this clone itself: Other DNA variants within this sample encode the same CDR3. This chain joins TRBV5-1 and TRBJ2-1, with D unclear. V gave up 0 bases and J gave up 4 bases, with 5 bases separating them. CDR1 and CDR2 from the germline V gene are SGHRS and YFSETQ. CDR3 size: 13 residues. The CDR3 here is CASSLGGYNEQFF. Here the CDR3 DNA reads TGCGCCAGCAGCTTGGGTGGGTACAATGAGCAGTTCTTC.

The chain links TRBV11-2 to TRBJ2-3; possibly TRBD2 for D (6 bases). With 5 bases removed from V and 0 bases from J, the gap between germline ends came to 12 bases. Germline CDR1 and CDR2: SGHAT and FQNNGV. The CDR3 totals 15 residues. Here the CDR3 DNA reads TGTGCCAGCAGCGCAGAGGGAGGTAGCACAGATACGCAGTATTTT. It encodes CASSAEGGSTDTQYF.

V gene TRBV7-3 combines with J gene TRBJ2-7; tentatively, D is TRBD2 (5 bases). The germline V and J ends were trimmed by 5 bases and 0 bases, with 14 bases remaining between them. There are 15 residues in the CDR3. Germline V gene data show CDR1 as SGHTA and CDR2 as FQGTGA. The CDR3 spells CASSPTPGNSYEQYF. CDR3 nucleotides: TGTGCCAGCAGCCCAACGCCGGGGAACTCCTACGAGCAGTACTTC.

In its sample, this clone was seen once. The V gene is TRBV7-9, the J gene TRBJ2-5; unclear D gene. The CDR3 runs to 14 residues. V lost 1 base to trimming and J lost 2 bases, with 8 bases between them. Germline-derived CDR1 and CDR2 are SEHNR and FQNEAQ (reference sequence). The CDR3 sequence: CASSLGAVQETQYF. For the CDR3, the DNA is TGTGCCAGCAGCTTAGGGGCGGTACAAGAGACCCAGTACTTC.

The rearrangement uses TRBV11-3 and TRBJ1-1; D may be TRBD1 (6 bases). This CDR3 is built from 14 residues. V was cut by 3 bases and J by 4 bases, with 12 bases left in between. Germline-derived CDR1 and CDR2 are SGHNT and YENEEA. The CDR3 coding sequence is TGTGCCAGCAGCTTCGTCCCAGGGGCCACTGAAGCTTTCTTT. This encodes CASSFVPGATEAFF.

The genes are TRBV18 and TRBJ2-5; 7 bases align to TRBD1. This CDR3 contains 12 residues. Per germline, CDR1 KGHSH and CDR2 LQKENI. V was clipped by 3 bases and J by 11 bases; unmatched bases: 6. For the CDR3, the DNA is TGTGCCAGCTCACCGCCAACAGGGGAGCAGTACTTC. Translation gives CASSPPTGEQYF.